The clone carrying this TCR beta chain was observed a few times. This entry is derived from a study of CD8+ T cells in alopecia areata. Study-wide context: Tofacitinib therapy took 6 to 18 months; 6 months off drug came after.

Extraction of RNA preceded its reverse transcription into cDNA, which served as the sequencing template. Generated by immunoSEQ multiplex PCR, the TCRdb table keeps only in-frame clones and is missing some. The sample records some 190,000 clones, roughly half being singletons. Trimming removed 0 bases from V and 3 bases from J, with 8 bases in between. Germline CDR1 is LGHNA and CDR2 is YNFKEQ. The CDR3 spans 14 residues. The treatment: oral pan-JAK inhibitor, 5-10 mg twice daily. Sequencing was performed on CD8+ T cells sorted from blood, taken around week 54, from a patient treated with tofacitinib. The chain links TRBV4-2 to TRBJ1-2; D not resolved. The receptor was derived from a human donor with alopecia areata. The CDR3 reads CASSQESVDYGYTF. In nucleotides, the CDR3 is TGTGCCAGCAGCCAAGAGAGTGTCGACTATGGCTACACCTTC.